This TCR beta chain is drawn from a study of blood T cell repertoires in COVID-19. The protocol was immunoSEQ multiplex PCR, while the TCRdb copy is restricted to in-frame clones and leaves out a portion. Here the sample spans 250,000 to 400,000 clones, 88% being singletons. Trimming took 5 bases from V and 1 from J; bases not matched to a gene: 6. Germline-derived CDR1 and CDR2 are MNHNY and SVGAGI (reference sequence). CDR3 size: 16 residues. The V gene is TRBV6-6, the J gene TRBJ1-3; 9 positions match TRBD1. What was sequenced was peripheral blood. The clonotype was recovered from a woman in her thirties with COVID-19, enrolled during active disease. This CDR3 reads CASSKRDRASGNTIYF. CDR3 DNA: TGTGCCAGCAGTAAAAGGGACAGGGCTTCTGGAAACACCATATATTTT.